This passage covers 30 T cell receptor beta chains from one sample sequenced in a study of T cell clonotyping in hematopoietic cell transplantation. This table comes from immunoSEQ multiplex PCR, and its TCRdb copy is limited to in-frame clones, with some not included. Of about 14,000 clones listed, 85% to 90% are singletons. Specimen: PBMCs, collected 100 days after allogeneic stem cell transplant. These receptors were taken from a male patient in his forties or fifties who had an allogeneic stem cell transplant from an unrelated donor, so T cells may come from the graft donor. Some clones in this sample may be carry-over from other donors' samples.

This sequence joins TRBV9 and TRBJ2-3; D may correspond to TRBD1 or TRBD2 (6 bases each). The CDR3 consists of 15 residues. Germline-derived CDR1 and CDR2 are SGDLS and YYNGEE. The ends were cut back, 4 bases at V and 3 bases at J, with 15 bases in the middle. CDR3: CASSPEGGRTDTQYF. CDR3 nucleotide sequence: TGTGCCAGCAGCCCTGAGGGGGGCCGTACAGATACGCAGTATTTT.

The chain employs TRBV18 and TRBJ1-1, with D unclear. The CDR3 sequence is 18 residues long. With 0 bases removed from V and 3 bases from J, the gap between germline ends came to 20 bases. Per the germline V gene, CDR1 is KGHSH and CDR2 is LQKENI. The CDR3 loop is CASSPPIYGEVQDTEAFF. DNA of the CDR3: TGTGCCAGCTCACCACCCATATATGGGGAGGTTCAGGACACTGAAGCTTTCTTT.

V usage is TRBV5-1 and J usage is TRBJ2-7, with D uncertain. Germline values: CDR1 SGHRS, CDR2 YFSETQ. There are 14 residues in the CDR3. The V and J ends lost 0 bases and 0 bases respectively, with 7 bases between them. CDR3 sequence reads: CASSLDTDSYEQYF. Here the CDR3 DNA reads TGCGCCAGCAGCTTGGACACGGACTCCTACGAGCAGTACTTC.

This clone was seen more than once but under ten times. The chain uses TRBV30 and TRBJ2-5; 13 positions match TRBD2. Germline assignment: CDR1 GTSNPN and CDR2 SVGIG (reference sequence). The CDR3 loop spans 15 amino acids. J was trimmed by 4 bases and V by 5 bases; bases with no gene match: 7. The CDR3 DNA sequence: TGTGCCTGGCTTAGGACTAGCGGGGGAGGAGAGACCCAGTACTTC. Residues: CAWLRTSGGGETQYF.

This clone has only one observation. The chain links TRBV6-5 to TRBJ1-1, with D unresolved. Trimming cost V 5 bases and J 4 bases, with 8 bases left between them. The germline CDR1 and CDR2 sequences are MNHEY and SVGAGI. The CDR3 consists of 12 residues. The CDR3 sequence is CASSGPGTEAFF. The CDR3 nucleotides are TGTGCCAGCAGTGGGCCGGGCACTGAAGCTTTCTTT.

This clone has just one count. V is TRBV2 and J is TRBJ1-2; no definite D call. This CDR3 is built from 13 residues. CDR1 is SNHLY and CDR2 is FYNNEI in the germline V gene. Between the trimmed V and J ends, which lost 3 bases and 4 bases, there was a span of 9 bases. CDR3 DNA sequence: TGTGCCAGCAGTGAGCCAGGTGGCTATGGCTACACCTTC. Translating gives CASSEPGGYGYTF. The full variable domain, with the rest looked up from reference TRBV2 and TRBJ1-2, is EPEVTQTPSHQVTQMGQEVILRCVPISNHLYFYWYRQILGQKVEFLVSFYNNEISEKSEIFDDQFSVERPDGSNFTLKIRSTKLEDSAMYFCASSEPGGYGYTFGSGTRLTVV.

The CDR3 protein is CASSLAQAPIDGYTF. The CDR3, as DNA: TGTGCCAGCAGCTTGGCCCAGGCGCCAATAGATGGCTACACCTTC. V and J are TRBV5-8 and TRBJ1-2; D is unclear. CDR1 is SGHTS and CDR2 is YDEGEE in the germline V gene. This CDR3 spans 15 amino acids. Trimming pared 0 bases from V and 6 bases from J, leaving 15 bases between.

This clone is labeled medium-sized (0.01 to 0.1%). This rearrangement joins TRBV6-1 to TRBJ2-3, with a possible D match to TRBD2 (5 bases). The CDR3 runs to 12 residues. Germline CDR1 is MNHNS and CDR2 is SASEGT. Trimming left V 8 bases short and J 9 bases short, with 15 bases between. The CDR3 is CASEVRGITQYF. Here the CDR3 DNA reads TGTGCCAGCGAAGTAAGAGGGATAACGCAGTATTTT.

The V and J genes are TRBV19 and TRBJ1-2, with 7 bases aligning to TRBD1. This CDR3 is built from 16 residues. Germline lookup yields CDR1 LNHDA and CDR2 SQIVND (reference sequence). V lost 4 bases, J lost 4 bases, and 12 bases stayed unmatched. DNA of the CDR3: TGTGCCAGTAGTACGGACAGGCTACATCCCCCCTATGGCTACACCTTC. It yields the protein CASSTDRLHPPYGYTF.

This chain connects TRBV5-1 to TRBJ2-3; 7 nucleotides match TRBD1. The ends lost 0 bases at V and 0 bases at J; junction bases unmatched: 10. The CDR3 extends over 18 amino acids. From germline, CDR1 is SGHRS and CDR2 YFSETQ. As DNA, the CDR3 is TGCGCCAGCAGCTTGGCGGTTGACAGGGTATTTAGCACAGATACGCAGTATTTT. This translates into CASSLAVDRVFSTDTQYF.

This clone was seen a handful of times. The CDR3 loop is CASSPGQSRTTDTQYF. The CDR3 DNA follows: TGCGCCAGCAGCCCGGGACAGTCGAGAACCACAGATACGCAGTATTTT. J is TRBJ2-3 and V is TRBV5-1; 7 nucleotides line up with TRBD1. Germline CDR1 and CDR2: SGHRS and YFSETQ. This CDR3 is built from 16 residues. V dropped 4 bases and J dropped 2; count of bases not matched to a gene: 10.

The chain combines TRBV19 with TRBJ1-2; 7 bases map to TRBD1. The CDR3 is 17 amino acids. From germline, CDR1 is LNHDA and CDR2 SQIVND (reference sequence). After removal of 5 bases from V and 4 bases from J, the junction contained 16 bases not matched to a gene. Here the CDR3 DNA reads TGTGCCAGTAGTCCCTCCGGGACAGAAAGCTTACTCTATGGCTACACCTTC. Residues: CASSPSGTESLLYGYTF.

In this sample, this clone turned up once. The chain combines TRBV19 with TRBJ2-5; D is uncertain. From germline, CDR1 is LNHDA and CDR2 SQIVND (reference sequence). With 6 bases removed from V and 4 bases from J, the gap between germline ends came to 21 bases. CDR3 size: 16 residues. The CDR3 coding sequence is TGTGCCAGTAGCCGGCCCGGCGGACGTAGTGGAGAGACCCAGTACTTC. Translation gives CASSRPGGRSGETQYF.

The J gene is TRBJ1-1, the V gene TRBV5-4; 9 nucleotides agree with TRBD1. The CDR3 length is 14 residues. The germline V gene has CDR1 SGHNT and CDR2 YYREEE (reference sequence). V dropped 4 bases and J dropped 11; count of bases not matched to a gene: 12. CDR3 DNA sequence: TGTGCCAGCAGCCTGGGACAGGGAGATGTGTGGGCTTTCTTT. This sequence encodes CASSLGQGDVWAFF.

The chain links TRBV19 to TRBJ2-5, with D possibly TRBD1 on 5 matching bases. The CDR3 has 14 residues. Trimming cost V 7 bases and J 1 base, with 13 bases left between them. The V gene's germline CDR1 is LNHDA and CDR2 SQIVND (reference sequence). The CDR3 spells CASNQWGLQETQYF. CDR3 nucleotides: TGTGCCAGTAACCAGTGGGGCCTCCAAGAGACCCAGTACTTC.

The chain carries TRBV11-2 and TRBJ1-5, with D hard to call. Trimming took off 1 base at V and 3 bases at J, with 7 bases between the two ends. Germline CDR1 reads SGHAT; CDR2 reads FQNNGV. CDR3 length: 14 residues. CDR3 residues: CASSLGHYNQPQHF. DNA of the CDR3: TGTGCCAGCAGCTTAGGACATTACAATCAGCCCCAGCATTTT.

The V gene is TRBV4-1, the J gene TRBJ1-6, with 7 bases that match TRBD1. V lost 3 bases and J lost 9; bases outside the gene matches: 5. There are 14 residues in the CDR3. Germline V gene data show CDR1 as MGHRA and CDR2 as YSYEKL. CDR3 DNA: TGCGCCAGCAGCCAGGCAGGGGGTGGTTCACCCCTCCACTTT. It translates to CASSQAGGGSPLHF.

J is TRBJ2-4 and V is TRBV2; 8 nucleotides align to TRBD1. There are 14 residues in the CDR3. The germline gives CDR1 SNHLY, CDR2 FYNNEI. Trimming took 6 bases from V and 5 from J; bases not matched to a gene: 6. CDR3 sequence reads: CASRQSTGENIQYF. In DNA, the CDR3 is TGTGCCAGCAGACAGTCGACAGGGGAAAACATTCAGTACTTC.

The J gene is TRBJ2-3, the V gene TRBV5-6; tentative D call: TRBD2 (6 bases). Trimming shortened V by 3 bases and J by 9 bases, and 20 bases separated the two germline ends. This CDR3 comprises 15 residues. Germline CDR1 and CDR2: SGHDT and YYEEEE. CDR3 protein: CASSSLGGGGLTQYF. DNA for the CDR3: TGTGCCAGCAGCTCCTTGGGGGGAGGCGGACTGACGCAGTATTTT. Full variable domain (missing parts from reference TRBV5-6 and TRBJ2-3): DAGVTQSPTHLIKTRGQQVTLRCSPKSGHDTVSWYQQALGQGPQFIFQYYEEEERQRGNFPDRFSGHQFPNYSSELNVNALLLGDSALYLCASSSLGGGGLTQYFGPGTRLTVL.

The V and J genes are TRBV15 and TRBJ2-1; a possible D gene is TRBD1 (6 bases). The V gene lost 0 bases and the J gene lost 10 bases, with 10 bases spanning the gap. Germline assignment: CDR1 LNHNV and CDR2 YYDKDF (reference sequence). CDR3 length: 13 residues. The CDR3 reads CATSRDRRGEQFF. In DNA, the CDR3 is TGTGCCACCAGCAGAGATCGAAGGGGGGAGCAGTTCTTC.

This clone was seen a few times. The V and J genes are TRBV6-1 and TRBJ2-2, with D perhaps given as TRBD1 or TRBD2 (5 bases each). The V gene lost 5 bases and the J gene lost 1 base, with 8 bases spanning the gap. Per germline, CDR1 MNHNS and CDR2 SASEGT. The CDR3 contains 14 residues. The CDR3 region has the DNA TGTGCCAGCAGTCGGGACGGGAACACCGGGGAGCTGTTTTTT. Encoded protein: CASSRDGNTGELFF.

The chain uses TRBV20-1 and TRBJ2-1; D is ambiguous. Trimming cost V 8 bases and J 8 bases, with 10 bases left between them. From germline, CDR1 is DFQATT and CDR2 SNEGSKA (reference sequence). This CDR3 is 10 amino acids long. The CDR3 loop reads CSLWGDEQFF. CDR3 nucleotide sequence: TGCAGTCTTTGGGGTGATGAGCAGTTCTTC.

V and J are TRBV29-1 and TRBJ1-3; D ambiguous. CDR3 size: 13 residues. Trimming took off 6 bases at V and 0 bases at J, with 9 bases between the two ends. Per germline, CDR1 SQVTM and CDR2 ANQGSEA. CDR3 DNA: TGCAGCGTGCACTCCTACTCTGGAAACACCATATATTTT. This encodes CSVHSYSGNTIYF.

This clone is a singleton in its sample. The rearrangement links TRBV6-6 to TRBJ2-7; D perhaps matches TRBD1 (6 bases). The germline V gene has CDR1 MNHNY and CDR2 SVGAGI (reference sequence). The CDR3 has 15 residues. V lost 0 bases to trimming and J lost 6 bases, with 15 bases between them. This chain's CDR3 is CASSYSASQGGEQYF. CDR3 coding DNA: TGTGCCAGCAGTTACTCAGCTTCACAGGGTGGCGAGCAGTACTTC.

The V gene is TRBV4-1, the J gene TRBJ2-7, with 7 bases matching TRBD1. This CDR3 region has 15 residues. J lost 0 bases, V lost 0 bases, and 2 bases had no gene match. Germline V gives CDR1 MGHRA, CDR2 YSYEKL. The CDR3 reads CASSQEGQLSYEQYF. DNA for the CDR3: TGCGCCAGCAGCCAAGAGGGACAGCTCTCCTACGAGCAGTACTTC.

The chain joins TRBV5-1 to TRBJ2-3; D is perhaps TRBD2 (5 bases). Between the trimmed V and J ends, which lost 4 bases and 4 bases, there was a span of 16 bases. Germline CDR1 and CDR2: SGHRS and YFSETQ. This CDR3 comprises 15 residues. The CDR3 sequence is CASSPPLSDPDTQYF. Here the CDR3 DNA reads TGCGCCAGCAGCCCTCCGCTTAGCGATCCAGATACGCAGTATTTT.

The gene calls are TRBV6-5 and TRBJ1-2; D is unclear. V was clipped by 0 bases and J by 6 bases, with 5 bases between them. The CDR3 loop spans 12 amino acids. Germline loops: CDR1 MNHEY, CDR2 SVGAGI. The CDR3 spells CASSYSGHGYTF. Written as DNA, the CDR3 is TGTGCCAGCAGTTACTCCGGACATGGCTACACCTTC.

The V call is TRBV28, the J call TRBJ1-5, with D perhaps matching TRBD1 (5 bases). CDR1 is MDHEN and CDR2 is SYDVKM in the germline V gene. The ends were cut back, 3 bases at V and 8 bases at J, with 8 bases in the middle. The length of the CDR3 is 12 residues. The CDR3 loop is CASSFQGEPQHF. DNA for the CDR3: TGTGCCAGCAGTTTCCAGGGTGAGCCCCAGCATTTT. The variable domain in full, with the rest retrieved from reference TRBV28 and TRBJ1-5, is DVKVTQSSRYLVKRTGEKVFLECVQDMDHENMFWYRQDPGLGLRLIYFSYDVKMKEKGDIPEGYSVSREKKERFSLILESASTNQTSMYLCASSFQGEPQHFGDGTRLSIL.

The count of this clone is one. The chain recombines TRBV5-1 with TRBJ2-7; 9 positions match TRBD2. Trimming at V came to 0 bases and at J to 3 bases, leaving 4 bases not matched to a gene. This CDR3 has 15 amino acids. CDR1 is SGHRS, CDR2 YFSETQ, per germline. CDR3 sequence reads: CASSLAELAGYEQYF. The CDR3 DNA follows: TGCGCCAGCAGCTTGGCAGAACTAGCGGGCTACGAGCAGTACTTC.

This sequence joins TRBV5-6 and TRBJ2-7; 7 bases are a match to TRBD1. Per the germline V gene, CDR1 is SGHDT and CDR2 is YYEEEE. J lost 0 bases, V lost 4 bases, and 7 bases had no gene match. This CDR3 has 15 residues. CDR3 in amino acids: CASSPDRDLSYEQYF. The CDR3, as DNA: TGTGCCAGCAGCCCCGACAGGGACCTCTCCTACGAGCAGTACTTC.